Below, 32 T cell receptor beta chains from the same sample are listed, as sequenced in a study of Ad26.COV2.S vaccination and SARS-CoV-2 variants. Treatment given: about 20 received Ad26.COV2.S at low or high dose, single or two shots; several received placebo; per-sample allocation not given. The study sampled participants on day 63 after the first vaccine or placebo injection. Repertoires were generated with immunoSEQ multiplex PCR, while TCRdb's copy carries only in-frame clones and drops some. The sample has hundreds of thousands of clones; approximately 86% are singletons. The specimen was peripheral blood, collected in a trial of Ad26.COV2.S vaccine versus placebo. The receptors stem from a person between 18 and 65 years old who received the Ad26.COV2.S COVID-19 vaccine or a placebo.

V usage is TRBV28 and J usage is TRBJ1-5, with TRBD1 identical over 7 bases. The CDR3 is made up of 19 amino acids. CDR1 and CDR2 (germline): MDHEN, SYDVKM. J lost 0 bases, V lost 5 bases, and 16 bases had no gene match. The CDR3, as DNA: TGTGCCAGCAGTACCCCTAGTGGAGGGGGCCTTTATAGCAATCAGCCCCAGCATTTT. It yields the protein CASSTPSGGGLYSNQPQHF.

V gene TRBV6-5 combines with J gene TRBJ1-1, with 7 bases matching TRBD1. V was pared by 7 bases and J by 2 bases, with 7 bases of the junction left unmatched. The V gene's germline CDR1 is MNHEY and CDR2 SVGAGI. The CDR3 runs 14 residues. CDR3: CASTRDRVNTEAFF. CDR3 DNA: TGTGCCAGCACTCGAGACAGGGTCAACACTGAAGCTTTCTTT.

The chain uses TRBV10-3 and TRBJ1-1; D remains ambiguous. V was shortened by 0 bases and J by 1 base, with 6 bases between the two germline ends. Per the germline V gene, CDR1 is ENHRY and CDR2 is SYGVKD. This CDR3 contains 14 residues. In DNA form, the CDR3 reads TGTGCCATCAGTGAGTCCTGGGGGAACACTGAAGCTTTCTTT. It yields the protein CAISESWGNTEAFF.

The V and J genes are TRBV10-1 and TRBJ2-5, with D hard to call. V was clipped by 7 bases and J by 4 bases, with 16 bases between them. This CDR3 is 14 amino acids long. In germline, CDR1 is WNHNN, CDR2 SYGVQD (reference sequence). The CDR3 here is CASTYLRVVETQYF. The CDR3 nucleotides are TGCGCCAGCACCTACCTCCGAGTGGTAGAGACCCAGTACTTC.

This clone appeared a few times. The chain employs TRBV19 and TRBJ1-6; D is perhaps TRBD1 (5 bases). Germline CDR1 reads LNHDA; CDR2 reads SQIVND (reference sequence). This CDR3 has 15 amino acids. V was shortened by 7 bases and J by 9 bases, with 19 bases between the two germline ends. The CDR3 nucleotides read TGTGCCAGTACCCCCTTTCCTGAAGGGACTTCACCCCTCCACTTT. Its protein is CASTPFPEGTSPLHF.

The chain couples TRBV28 to TRBJ1-2, with D possibly TRBD1 on 6 matching bases. V shed 4 bases and J shed 4 bases, with 13 bases lying between them. Per the germline V gene, CDR1 is MDHEN and CDR2 is SYDVKM. This CDR3 has 14 residues. CDR3 region: CASSSGELGYGYTF. CDR3 coding DNA: TGTGCCAGCAGTTCAGGGGAGCTGGGCTATGGCTACACCTTC.

This sequence joins TRBV28 and TRBJ1-6; TRBD1 matches 11 bases. The CDR3 spans 15 residues. With V trimmed by 8 bases and J by 14 bases, 14 bases remained unmatched. Germline V gene data show CDR1 as MDHEN and CDR2 as SYDVKM. CDR3 in amino acids: CASSAWGQGVIALHF. DNA of the CDR3: TGTGCCAGCTCGGCGTGGGGACAGGGGGTAATAGCCCTCCACTTT.

This chain joins TRBV28 and TRBJ1-1, with 8 positions matching TRBD1. The CDR3 length is 15 residues. V gave up 9 bases and J gave up 1 base; unmatched junction bases: 10. The V gene's germline CDR1 is MDHEN and CDR2 SYDVKM. The CDR3: CASRSLGQGNTEAFF. CDR3 sequence (DNA): TGTGCCAGTCGATCCTTAGGACAGGGGAACACTGAAGCTTTCTTT.

The genes are TRBV29-1 and TRBJ2-3; D is ambiguous. The CDR3 consists of 13 residues. Germline V gives CDR1 SQVTM, CDR2 ANQGSEA. V was trimmed by 1 base and J by 2 bases, leaving 7 bases between them. CDR3 amino acids: CSVEGVFTDTQYF. The DNA of the CDR3 is TGCAGCGTTGAAGGGGTGTTCACAGATACGCAGTATTTT.

This chain links TRBV11-2 with TRBJ2-5; 11 bases fit TRBD2. CDR1 and CDR2 from the germline V gene are SGHAT and FQNNGV. The V segment lost 5 bases and the J segment 5 bases; nucleotides outside the gene matches: 7. The CDR3 length is 15 residues. The DNA of the CDR3 is TGTGCCAGCAGCACCGGGACTAGCGGTAGGGAGACCCAGTACTTC. Protein product: CASSTGTSGRETQYF.

This sequence joins TRBV4-3 and TRBJ2-2, with TRBD2 matching 10 bases. CDR3 length equals 17 residues. In germline, CDR1 is LGHNA, CDR2 YSLEER. The V gene end was trimmed by 1 base and the J gene end by 4 bases; junction bases not matched to a gene: 6. The CDR3 protein is CASSQGSSGRGTGELFF. As DNA, the CDR3 is TGCGCCAGCAGCCAAGGGTCTAGCGGGAGAGGCACCGGGGAGCTGTTTTTT.

The chain couples TRBV4-3 to TRBJ2-7; weak D call: TRBD1 (5 bases). V was shortened by 4 bases and J by 5 bases, with 24 bases between the two germline ends. The CDR3 has 17 amino acids. Germline CDR1 is LGHNA and CDR2 is YSLEER. CDR3 nucleotides: TGCGCCAGCAGCCGATTTAATGGGGCAGGGATGAACGACGAGCAGTACTTC. Translation gives CASSRFNGAGMNDEQYF.

The CDR3 DNA sequence: TGTGCCAGCAGCCTAAATGAGAACACTGAAGCTTTCTTT. Its protein product is CASSLNENTEAFF. The chain links TRBV11-2 to TRBJ1-1; D uncertain. Germline V gene sequence: CDR1 SGHAT, CDR2 FQNNGV. The CDR3 has 13 residues. Trimming removed 5 bases at V and 1 base at J, with 8 bases between.

The chain uses TRBV19 and TRBJ2-3; possibly TRBD1 for D (5 bases). The CDR3 totals 15 residues. V was shortened by 5 bases and J by 0 bases, with 12 bases between the two germline ends. Germline V gene lookup returns CDR1 LNHDA and CDR2 SQIVND (reference sequence). In DNA form, the CDR3 reads TGTGCCAGTAGTCCCGACAGTAGGAGCACAGATACGCAGTATTTT. Its protein product is CASSPDSRSTDTQYF.

The genes are TRBV27 and TRBJ2-3; 9 bases map to TRBD2. CDR1 is MNHEY, CDR2 SMNVEV, per germline (reference sequence). The CDR3 is 15 amino acids. Trimming took 4 bases from V and 3 from J; bases not matched to a gene: 5. The CDR3 region is CASSWASGVTDTQYF. The CDR3 bases are TGTGCCAGCAGTTGGGCTAGCGGGGTGACAGATACGCAGTATTTT.

The chain couples TRBV6-1 to TRBJ1-4, with D perhaps matching TRBD1 (5 bases). The CDR3 has 16 residues. Trimming stripped 2 bases from V and 2 bases from J, with 12 bases between. Germline V gives CDR1 MNHNS, CDR2 SASEGT. The CDR3 here is CASSESWGITNEKLFF. The CDR3 nucleotides read TGTGCCAGCAGTGAATCCTGGGGGATTACTAATGAAAAACTGTTTTTT.

The chain joins TRBV2 to TRBJ2-1; no clear D. With 0 bases removed from V and 11 bases from J, the gap between germline ends came to 11 bases. The CDR3 consists of 13 residues. Germline-derived CDR1 and CDR2 are SNHLY and FYNNEI. The CDR3 region has the DNA TGTGCCAGCAGTGAAGCTGACGGGCTTAAGCAGTTCTTC. Translation: CASSEADGLKQFF. Variable domain in full (rest from reference TRBV2 and TRBJ2-1): EPEVTQTPSHQVTQMGQEVILRCVPISNHLYFYWYRQILGQKVEFLVSFYNNEISEKSEIFDDQFSVERPDGSNFTLKIRSTKLEDSAMYFCASSEADGLKQFFGPGTRLTVL.

The J gene is TRBJ2-1, the V gene TRBV2; no clear D gene. This CDR3 has 12 amino acids. Germline V gene sequence: CDR1 SNHLY, CDR2 FYNNEI. Trimming removed 5 bases at V and 10 bases at J, with 12 bases between. CDR3 nucleotide sequence: TGTGCCAGCAGTTTACAAGCATGGGAGCAGTTCTTC. This sequence encodes CASSLQAWEQFF.

The chain uses TRBV18 and TRBJ1-5, with TRBD1 matching over 8 bases. Germline V gives CDR1 KGHSH, CDR2 LQKENI. V lost 3 bases and J lost 4; bases outside the gene matches: 5. This CDR3 has 15 amino acids. The CDR3 protein is CASSPRTGSNQPQHF. CDR3 in DNA: TGTGCCAGCTCACCCAGGACAGGGTCTAATCAGCCCCAGCATTTT.

The rearrangement uses TRBV6-2 or TRBV6-3 and TRBJ2-5; 8 bases are a match to TRBD2. Germline CDR1 is MNHEY and CDR2 is SVGEGT. There are 15 residues in the CDR3. After removal of 0 bases from V and 5 bases from J, the junction contained 5 bases not matched to a gene. CDR3 loop: CASSYSRGVLETQYF. The CDR3 DNA is TGTGCCAGCAGTTACTCGCGGGGGGTGCTTGAGACCCAGTACTTC.

The rearrangement links TRBV5-5 to TRBJ2-3; 9 bases map to TRBD1. Trimming at V came to 4 bases and at J to 4 bases, leaving 4 bases not matched to a gene. The CDR3 runs 14 residues. CDR1 is SGHKS, CDR2 YYEKEE, per germline (reference sequence). The CDR3 nucleotides read TGTGCCAGCAGCGATACAGGGGGCGCAGATACGCAGTATTTT. This encodes CASSDTGGADTQYF.

The rearrangement joins TRBV5-5 to TRBJ1-1, with TRBD1 matching over 8 bases. V gave up 3 bases and J gave up 2 bases; unmatched junction bases: 6. Germline CDR1 SGHKS, CDR2 YYEKEE (reference sequence). CDR3 length equals 15 residues. The DNA for the CDR3 is TGTGCCAGCAGCTCCCTGCAGGGGGCAAACACTGAAGCTTTCTTT. Encoded protein: CASSSLQGANTEAFF.

The V call is TRBV7-3, the J call TRBJ2-5; D gene ambiguous. The CDR3 consists of 13 residues. Germline CDR1 SGHTA, CDR2 FQGTGA. With 4 bases removed from V and 7 bases from J, the gap between germline ends came to 13 bases. The CDR3 here is CASSSESTSTQYF. CDR3 in DNA: TGTGCCAGCAGCTCCGAATCCACGTCGACCCAGTACTTC.

The chain carries TRBV28 and TRBJ1-5, with a possible D match to TRBD1 (6 bases). This CDR3 is built from 14 residues. Trimming shortened V by 6 bases and J by 7 bases, and 16 bases separated the two germline ends. The germline gives CDR1 MDHEN, CDR2 SYDVKM. CDR3 sequence: CASSRGGGNQPQHF. CDR3 in DNA: TGTGCCAGCAGCAGGGGCGGGGGGAACCAGCCCCAGCATTTT.

The V call is TRBV10-3, the J call TRBJ2-6; D assignment may be TRBD1 or TRBD2 (5 bases each). CDR1 is ENHRY and CDR2 is SYGVKD in the germline V gene. Trimming removed 4 bases at V and 3 bases at J, with 10 bases between. The CDR3 spans 15 residues. Here the CDR3 reads CAISVGDVGANVLTF. In DNA form, the CDR3 reads TGTGCCATCAGTGTGGGGGACGTTGGGGCCAACGTCCTGACTTTC.

The genes are TRBV19 and TRBJ2-1, with 12 bases matching TRBD2. The germline V gene has CDR1 LNHDA and CDR2 SQIVND (reference sequence). The V and J ends lost 6 bases and 9 bases, in that order; junction bases with no gene match: 9. The CDR3 consists of 15 residues. CDR3 nucleotides: TGTGCCAGTAGGTTGGGGGCTAGCGGGAGGGGTGAGCAGTTCTTC. This encodes CASRLGASGRGEQFF.

This clone was observed a single time. This chain joins TRBV9 and TRBJ1-6; D gene unclear. The CDR3 extends over 14 amino acids. The V and J ends lost 3 bases and 4 bases respectively, with 8 bases between them. The germline CDR1 and CDR2 sequences are SGDLS and YYNGEE. The CDR3: CASSAQLYNSPLHF. The CDR3 DNA sequence: TGTGCCAGCAGCGCTCAACTTTATAATTCACCCCTCCACTTT.

This chain uses TRBV19 with TRBJ1-5; 10 positions agree with TRBD1. The CDR3 runs to 19 residues. Losses at the gene ends were 5 bases for V and 1 base for J; bases not matched to a gene: 14. Germline-derived CDR1 and CDR2 are LNHDA and SQIVND (reference sequence). CDR3 residues: CASSAGTGVWGPSNQPQHF. For the CDR3, the DNA is TGTGCCAGTAGTGCCGGGACAGGGGTTTGGGGACCGAGCAATCAGCCCCAGCATTTT.

The gene calls are TRBV3-1 (or the pseudogene TRBV3-2) and TRBJ2-5, with a possible D match to TRBD2 (5 bases). This CDR3 has 14 residues. The germline CDR1 and CDR2 sequences are LGHDT and YNNKEL (reference sequence). Between the trimmed V and J ends, which lost 0 bases and 1 base, there was a span of 6 bases. The CDR3 DNA sequence: TGTGCCAGCAGCCAAGATAGCGTCCAAGAGACCCAGTACTTC. Translation: CASSQDSVQETQYF.

The genes are TRBV10-3 and TRBJ2-2, with 10 positions matching TRBD1. Trimming at V came to 10 bases and at J to 5 bases, leaving 7 bases not matched to a gene. CDR1 ENHRY and CDR2 SYGVKD come from the germline V gene. This CDR3 region has 14 residues. This chain's CDR3 is CATGGQGMTGELFF. CDR3 sequence (DNA): TGTGCCACCGGGGGACAGGGGATGACCGGGGAGCTGTTTTTT.

This sequence joins TRBV2 and TRBJ2-7; unclear D gene. Germline-derived CDR1 and CDR2 are SNHLY and FYNNEI. V lost 3 bases, J lost 2 bases, and 8 bases lay in between. There are 13 residues in the CDR3. The CDR3 bases are TGTGCCAGCAGTGATAGACCTACCTACGAGCAGTACTTC. It specifies CASSDRPTYEQYF.

The chain recombines TRBV7-9 with TRBJ2-1; TRBD2 aligns across 12 bases. CDR1 and CDR2 from the germline V gene are SEHNR and FQNEAQ (reference sequence). There are 18 residues in the CDR3. The J segment lost 7 bases and the V segment lost 4 bases, leaving 14 bases of the junction unmatched. CDR3 amino acids: CASSSSLRTSGMGNEQFF. The CDR3 DNA reads TGTGCCAGCAGCTCCTCCCTACGGACTAGCGGGATGGGGAATGAGCAGTTCTTC.